This T cell receptor (beta chain) was documented in a study of shared clonotypes between healthy human individuals. The protocol was immunoSEQ multiplex PCR, while the TCRdb copy is restricted to in-frame clones and leaves out a portion. The data contain about 1 million clones, roughly 75% of them seen just once; the ten biggest clones take up roughly 1.5%. This CDR3 comprises 17 residues. V was clipped by 4 bases and J by 6 bases; unmatched bases: 12. Germline values: CDR1 SGHRS, CDR2 YFSETQ. Sequencing was carried out using memory CD4+ T cells sorted from blood. Subset given: CD45RA-negative fraction. The origin of this receptor is a young man in good health. The chain combines TRBV5-1 with TRBJ2-7, with 14 bases matching TRBD2. The CDR3 sequence: CASSARLAGGIVSEQYF. In nucleotides, the CDR3 is TGCGCCAGCAGCGCAAGACTAGCGGGAGGGATTGTGAGCGAGCAGTACTTC.